The sequence of this T cell receptor (beta chain) was determined in a study of shared clonotypes between healthy human individuals. General study findings and limits: Naive subsets usually exceeded memory subsets in estimated richness. Clonotypes not shared had lower generation probabilities than those common to all four donors.

CD45RO-negative cells were positively selected for CCR7, leaving out terminally differentiated effector memory CD45RA+ cells. Produced via immunoSEQ multiplex PCR; TCRdb's table is partial and in-frame only. This sample has roughly 850,000 clones, with 95% to 97% found just once. CDR3 length: 15 residues. V was clipped by 2 bases and J by 4 bases, with 15 bases between them. Germline V lookup: CDR1 SEHNR, CDR2 FQNEAQ (reference sequence). As to this clone: What it recognizes is unknown.

The chain employs TRBV7-9 and TRBJ2-7; D is perhaps TRBD2 (7 bases). Sequences were obtained from naive CD8+ T cells sorted from blood. The clonotype originates from a man younger than 45 in good health. The CDR3 sequence: CASSLIFGGQYEQYF. CDR3 nucleotide sequence: TGTGCCAGCAGCTTAATCTTCGGGGGGCAATACGAGCAGTACTTC.